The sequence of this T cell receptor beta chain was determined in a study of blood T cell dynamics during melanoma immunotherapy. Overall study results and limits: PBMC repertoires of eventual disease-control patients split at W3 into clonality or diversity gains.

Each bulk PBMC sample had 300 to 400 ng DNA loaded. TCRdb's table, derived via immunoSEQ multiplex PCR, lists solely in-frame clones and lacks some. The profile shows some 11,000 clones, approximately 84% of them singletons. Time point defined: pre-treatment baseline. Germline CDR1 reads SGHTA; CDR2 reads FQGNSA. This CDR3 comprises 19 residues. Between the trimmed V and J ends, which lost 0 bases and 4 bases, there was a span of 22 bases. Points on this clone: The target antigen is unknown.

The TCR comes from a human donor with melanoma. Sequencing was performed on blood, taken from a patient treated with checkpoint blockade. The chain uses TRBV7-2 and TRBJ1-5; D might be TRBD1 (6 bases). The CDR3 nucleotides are TGTGCCAGCAGCTTAGCAGGTATCCGATCCTACAGGGCAAATCAGCCCCAGCATTTT. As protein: CASSLAGIRSYRANQPQHF.